The next 21 T cell receptor beta chains were all read from a single sample in a study of Ad26.COV2.S vaccination and SARS-CoV-2 variants. The treatment denotes: about 20 received Ad26.COV2.S at low or high dose, single or two shots; 5 received placebo; per-sample allocation not given. Samples were taken on day 63 after the first vaccine or placebo injection. This table comes from immunoSEQ multiplex PCR, and its TCRdb copy is limited to in-frame clones, with some not included. This sample has fewer than 500,000 clones, with roughly 91% found just once. The sample was peripheral blood, taken in a trial of Ad26.COV2.S vaccine versus placebo. The receptors stem from a person between 18 and 59 years old who received the Ad26.COV2.S COVID-19 vaccine or a placebo.

The chain combines TRBV12-3 or TRBV12-4 with TRBJ1-3; D not certain. The CDR3 spans 13 residues. Trimming took 0 bases from V and 4 from J, leaving 4 bases between them. The CDR3 spells CASSLARGNTIYF. CDR3 DNA: TGTGCCAGCAGTTTAGCGCGCGGAAACACCATATATTTT.

This clone was observed a single time. V is TRBV5-1 and J is TRBJ2-1; D not certain. The CDR3 totals 12 residues. V lost 0 bases and J 8 bases, leaving 6 bases between the germline ends. Germline V gene lookup returns CDR1 SGHRS and CDR2 YFSETQ. CDR3 nucleotides: TGCGCCAGCAGCTTGGGGTCGTATGAGCAGTTCTTC. Translated: CASSLGSYEQFF.

The genes are TRBV27 and TRBJ1-4; D is perhaps TRBD1 (5 bases). CDR1 and CDR2 from the germline V gene are MNHEY and SMNVEV (reference sequence). With 5 bases removed from V and 10 bases from J, the gap between germline ends came to 23 bases. The CDR3 extends over 16 amino acids. The DNA of the CDR3 is TGTGCCAGCAGTGCCGTGGGAGGCGGCCTGGGGGGAAAACTGTTTTTT. Protein: CASSAVGGGLGGKLFF.

The chain couples TRBV13 to TRBJ2-5; the match to TRBD2 covers 7 bases. The ends lost 5 bases at V and 0 bases at J; junction bases unmatched: 9. CDR1 and CDR2 (germline): PRHDT, FYEKMQ (reference sequence). The CDR3 runs to 16 residues. Here the CDR3 reads CASSRSVGGNQETQYF. In nucleotides, the CDR3 is TGTGCCAGCAGCCGATCGGTCGGGGGGAACCAAGAGACCCAGTACTTC.

CDR3 DNA sequence: TGTGCCAGCAGTTACTCGCCATGGACAGGCAACACTGAAGCTTTCTTT. As protein: CASSYSPWTGNTEAFF. The chain carries TRBV6-6 and TRBJ1-1, with 7 bases lining up with TRBD1. The CDR3 is 16 residues long. The V gene's germline CDR1 is MNHNY and CDR2 SVGAGI (reference sequence). J lost 2 bases, V lost 0 bases, and 6 bases had no gene match.

This clone was counted a few times. The chain joins TRBV4-3 to TRBJ2-1; TRBD2 aligns across 16 bases. CDR3 size: 21 residues. J lost 0 bases, V lost 1 base, and 9 bases had no gene match. Germline lookup yields CDR1 LGHNA and CDR2 YSLEER. Here the CDR3 DNA reads TGCGCCAGCAGCCAAGCCACGGGACTAGCGGGAGGGCCGAGCTCCTACAATGAGCAGTTCTTC. Amino acids: CASSQATGLAGGPSSYNEQFF.

The count of this clone is one. This chain joins TRBV6-1 and TRBJ2-7, with D possibly TRBD2 on 5 matching bases. This CDR3 has 12 residues. Germline V lookup: CDR1 MNHNS, CDR2 SASEGT. V was shortened by 7 bases and J by 2 bases, with 9 bases between the two germline ends. The CDR3 loop is CASTADAYEQYF. As DNA, the CDR3 is TGTGCCAGCACAGCGGACGCCTACGAGCAGTACTTC.

The J gene is TRBJ2-1, the V gene TRBV7-3, with 7 bases lining up with TRBD1. The V gene end was trimmed by 4 bases and the J gene end by 4 bases; junction bases not matched to a gene: 1. The length of the CDR3 is 13 residues. Germline V CDR1 and CDR2: SGHTA, FQGTGA. The CDR3 loop reads CASSSGQYNEQFF. CDR3 in DNA: TGTGCCAGCAGCTCGGGACAGTACAATGAGCAGTTCTTC. Full variable domain (missing parts from reference TRBV7-3 and TRBJ2-1): GAGVSQTPSNKVTEKGKYVELRCDPISGHTALYWYRQSLGQGPEFLIYFQGTGAADDSGLPNDRFFAVRPEGSVSTLKIQRTERGDSAVYLCASSSGQYNEQFFGPGTRLTVL.

The genes are TRBV7-3 and TRBJ2-2; D might be TRBD1 (6 bases). V was cut by 9 bases and J by 2 bases, with 10 bases left in between. The CDR3 sequence is 13 residues long. Per germline, CDR1 SGHTA and CDR2 FQGTGA. The CDR3 spells CASKDRNTGELFF. The DNA for the CDR3 is TGTGCCAGTAAGGACAGAAACACCGGGGAGCTGTTTTTT.

This chain uses TRBV4-2 with TRBJ1-2; TRBD1 is a possible D gene (5 bases). The V gene's germline CDR1 is LGHNA and CDR2 YNFKEQ. Trimming took off 4 bases at V and 3 bases at J, with 9 bases between the two ends. The CDR3 runs to 13 residues. The CDR3 sequence: CASSPVGDYGYTF. The CDR3 DNA reads as TGTGCCAGCAGCCCGGTGGGGGACTATGGCTACACCTTC.

CDR3 sequence (DNA): TGTGCCAGCAGACCAACCACAGGGATCTACGAGCAGTACTTC. Translated: CASRPTTGIYEQYF. The V call is TRBV28, the J call TRBJ2-7; maybe TRBD1 (6 bases). V gave up 6 bases and J gave up 3 bases, with 15 bases separating them. CDR1 MDHEN and CDR2 SYDVKM come from the germline V gene. This CDR3 has 14 residues. The variable domain in full, with the rest retrieved from reference TRBV28 and TRBJ2-7, is DVKVTQSSRYLVKRTGEKVFLECVQDMDHENMFWYRQDPGLGLRLIYFSYDVKMKEKGDIPEGYSVSREKKERFSLILESASTNQTSMYLCASRPTTGIYEQYFGPGTRLTVT.

The CDR3 protein is CASSPGRPTEAFF. The CDR3 bases are TGTGCCAGCAGTCCGGGCCGGCCCACTGAAGCTTTCTTT. V gene TRBV12-3 or TRBV12-4 combines with J gene TRBJ1-1; D is unresolved. The CDR3 is made up of 13 amino acids. The V gene lost 5 bases and the J gene lost 4 bases, with 11 bases spanning the gap.

J is TRBJ2-7 and V is TRBV24-1, with D maybe TRBD2 (7 bases). In germline, CDR1 is KGHDR, CDR2 SFDVKD. V was shortened by 2 bases and J by 6 bases, with 19 bases between the two germline ends. The CDR3 contains 16 residues. CDR3 nucleotides: TGTGCCACCAGTGATTCCCACAGGGAGGGGAGTGGCGAGCAGTACTTC. Translating gives CATSDSHREGSGEQYF.

V gene TRBV24-1 combines with J gene TRBJ2-1; 7 bases match TRBD2. Germline V gene sequence: CDR1 KGHDR, CDR2 SFDVKD. Trimming at V came to 5 bases and at J to 7 bases, leaving 7 bases not matched to a gene. CDR3 length: 14 residues. The CDR3 sequence: CATSGGGRENEQFF. CDR3 DNA sequence: TGTGCCACCAGTGGGGGGGGAAGGGAGAATGAGCAGTTCTTC.

The table lists this clone with a count of one. The chain has TRBV5-1 and TRBJ2-2; 8 bases agree with TRBD2. The CDR3 totals 16 residues. Germline assignment: CDR1 SGHRS and CDR2 YFSETQ. With 4 bases clipped from V and 1 base from J, the junction kept 6 bases outside the gene matches. The CDR3 DNA is TGCGCCAGCAGCCAACGGACTAGCCGGAACACCGGGGAGCTGTTTTTT. Its protein product is CASSQRTSRNTGELFF.

This chain links TRBV4-2 with TRBJ1-4; tentative D call: TRBD1 (6 bases). Trimming stripped 0 bases from V and 10 bases from J, with 9 bases between. The CDR3 is made up of 13 amino acids. CDR1 and CDR2 from the germline V gene are LGHNA and YNFKEQ. Here the CDR3 reads CASSQDQQGKLFF. The DNA of the CDR3 is TGTGCCAGCAGCCAAGATCAACAGGGAAAACTGTTTTTT.

J is TRBJ2-2 and V is TRBV28; 7 nucleotides agree with TRBD1. CDR1 is MDHEN, CDR2 SYDVKM, per germline. V dropped 10 bases and J dropped 2; count of bases not matched to a gene: 10. The length of the CDR3 is 15 residues. The CDR3, as DNA: TGTGCCAATTCAAAGGGGGCAGACAACACCGGGGAGCTGTTTTTT. Translated, it gives CANSKGADNTGELFF.

J is TRBJ2-7 and V is TRBV28, with D maybe TRBD1 (5 bases). The ends were cut back, 3 bases at V and 5 bases at J, with 14 bases in the middle. Looked up from germline, CDR1 is MDHEN and CDR2 is SYDVKM. This CDR3 spans 14 amino acids. The CDR3 here is CASSLVGRVNEQYF. The CDR3 region has the DNA TGTGCCAGCAGTTTGGTGGGCAGGGTAAACGAGCAGTACTTC.

CDR3 in amino acids: CASSLLWHEQFF. In nucleotides, the CDR3 is TGTGCCAGCAGTTTATTGTGGCATGAGCAGTTCTTC. The V call is TRBV28, the J call TRBJ2-1; D is unclear. CDR1 and CDR2 from the germline V gene are MDHEN and SYDVKM. V lost 1 base to trimming and J lost 8 bases, with 6 bases between them. This CDR3 comprises 12 residues.

The rearrangement uses TRBV19 and TRBJ2-7; D is undetermined. Trimming removed 6 bases from V and 2 bases from J, with 11 bases in between. CDR3 length: 13 residues. Looked up from germline, CDR1 is LNHDA and CDR2 is SQIVND (reference sequence). CDR3 DNA sequence: TGTGCCAGTAGCTCGACTGTTACCTACGAGCAGTACTTC. Its translation: CASSSTVTYEQYF.

This clone was seen only once. The same CDR3 arises from other DNA sequences in this sample as well. The rearrangement links TRBV7-3 to TRBJ1-1; D is unclear. CDR1 SGHTA and CDR2 FQGTGA come from the germline V gene. Trimming left V 2 bases short and J 5 bases short, with 12 bases between. This CDR3 comprises 14 residues. CDR3 sequence reads: CASSLGQANTEAFF. The CDR3 DNA is TGTGCCAGCAGCTTAGGTCAGGCTAATACTGAAGCTTTCTTT.